This T cell receptor beta chain was identified during a study of human T cells and chemical hapten exposure. Turning to the study itself: Affected patients, primarily female, had alopecia areata, totalis or universalis. There were per-sample TCR yield variations, arising mainly from small pooled library volume differences.

This clonotype was picked up many times. The ends lost 1 base at V and 1 base at J; junction bases unmatched: 1. Per the germline V gene, CDR1 is DFQATT and CDR2 is SNEGSKA (reference sequence). The length of the CDR3 is 13 residues. A single record per CDR3 protein comes from TCRdb applying MiXCR to the RACE reads. The table lists around 100,000 distinct CDR3 sequences, 11% of them singletons. Time point here: patch test 1, 2 weeks after DPC sensitization. Treatment noted: therapeutic diphenylcyclopropenone sensitization with weekly scalp DPC. The input for sequencing was whole blood, taken in connection with sensitization to the hapten diphenylcyclopropenone (DPC). This chain uses TRBV20-1 with TRBJ2-7; the match to TRBD1 covers 7 bases. The sequence was collected from a woman aged 40 to 50 with alopecia areata. Some clones in this sample may be carry-over from other donors' samples. DNA of the CDR3: TGCAGTGCTAGAGGGGGACAGTCCTACGAGCAGTACTTC. This sequence encodes CSARGGQSYEQYF.